This TCR beta chain originates from a study of metastatic and nonmetastatic thyroid tumors. Study information: Across blood and tumor or nodule tissue, repertoires from malignant and benign thyroid patients were compared with one another. Study-wide points: Benign nodules reportedly had significantly lower TCR beta diversity than malignant thyroid tumors in blood and tumor.

Ahead of thyroid surgery, no patient had received treatment of any kind. Authors' data handling: To classify distant metastasis in papillary thyroid cancer, a model was built from CDR3 differences across clinicopathological groups. TCRdb re-called clones via MiXCR from the PCR reads. V and J calls and clone size were set by TCRdb, not the authors. The data contain around 17,000 clones, 20% to 25% of them singletons. A word on this clone: Its specificity is not known.

The J segment lost 1 base and the V segment lost 4 bases, leaving 10 bases of the junction unmatched. This CDR3 spans 18 amino acids. Germline V lookup: CDR1 KGHDR, CDR2 SFDVKD. This rearrangement joins TRBV24-1 to TRBJ2-1, with 9 bases lining up with TRBD1. The receptor was isolated from a female donor with papillary thyroid cancer or a benign thyroid nodule (not recorded which). Some clones in this sample may be carry-over from other donors' samples. The specimen sequenced was adjacent normal tissue. The CDR3 here is CATSDPRAQGASYNEQFF. CDR3 DNA sequence: TGTGCCACCAGTGACCCTCGGGCACAGGGGGCTTCCTACAATGAGCAGTTCTTC.